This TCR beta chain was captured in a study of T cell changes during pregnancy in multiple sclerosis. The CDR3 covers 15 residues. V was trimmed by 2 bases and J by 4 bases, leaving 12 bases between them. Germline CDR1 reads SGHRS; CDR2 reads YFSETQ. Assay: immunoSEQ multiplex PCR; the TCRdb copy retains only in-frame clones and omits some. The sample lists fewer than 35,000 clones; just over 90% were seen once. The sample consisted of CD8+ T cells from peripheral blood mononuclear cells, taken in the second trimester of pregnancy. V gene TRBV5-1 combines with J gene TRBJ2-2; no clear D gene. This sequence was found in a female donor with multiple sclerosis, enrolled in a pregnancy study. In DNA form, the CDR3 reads TGCGCCAGCAGCTTTGTTAACAGCCTCACCGGGGAGCTGTTTTTT. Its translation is CASSFVNSLTGELFF.